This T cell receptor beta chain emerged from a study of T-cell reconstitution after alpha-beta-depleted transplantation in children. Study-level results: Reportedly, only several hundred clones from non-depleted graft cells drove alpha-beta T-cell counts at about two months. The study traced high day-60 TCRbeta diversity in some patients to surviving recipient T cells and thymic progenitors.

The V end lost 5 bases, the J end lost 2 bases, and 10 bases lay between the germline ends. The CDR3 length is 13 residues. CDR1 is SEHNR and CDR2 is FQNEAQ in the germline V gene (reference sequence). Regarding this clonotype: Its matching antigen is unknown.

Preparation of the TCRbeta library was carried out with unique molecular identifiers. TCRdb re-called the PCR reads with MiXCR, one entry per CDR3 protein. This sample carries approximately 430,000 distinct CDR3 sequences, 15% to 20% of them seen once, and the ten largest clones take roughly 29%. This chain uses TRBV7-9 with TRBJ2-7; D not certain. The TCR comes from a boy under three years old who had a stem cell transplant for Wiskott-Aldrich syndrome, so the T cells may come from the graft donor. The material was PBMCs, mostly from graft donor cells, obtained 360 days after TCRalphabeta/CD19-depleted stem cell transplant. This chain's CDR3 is CASSAPGAYEQYF. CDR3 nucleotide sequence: TGTGCCAGCAGCGCCCCTGGGGCCTACGAGCAGTACTTC. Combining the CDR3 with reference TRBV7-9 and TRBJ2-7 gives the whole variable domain DTGVSQNPRHKITKRGQNVTFRCDPISEHNRLYWYRQTLGQGPEFLTYFQNEAQLEKSRLLSDRFSAERPKGSFSTLEIQRTEQGDSAMYLCASSAPGAYEQYFGPGTRLTVT.